This is a list of T cell receptor beta chains from one sample in a study of blood T cell repertoires in COVID-19. Method: immunoSEQ multiplex PCR; TCRdb's copy keeps in-frame clones and lacks some. Of about 270,000 clones in the sample, around nine tenths are singletons; the top ten hold roughly 3%. The sample was PBMCs or T cells enriched from blood (not recorded which). These receptors were collected from a woman in her late teens or twenties who had recovered from COVID-19. Each CDR3 is given with its conserved first and last residue. A D gene is named only where the DNA matches it firmly. Size is omitted from some rows. Given values are once, few, many or a class for expanded clones.

V,J,size,D,DNA,CDR3
TRBV28,TRBJ2-6,-,TRBD1,TGTGCCAGCAGTTTCTTCGGGACAGGCGTATCTGGGGCCAACGTCCTGACTTTC,CASSFFGTGVSGANVLTF
TRBV15,TRBJ2-3,-,-,TGTGCCACCAGCAGAGATACCGGAGGGCCATTTGACGATACGCAGTATTTT,CATSRDTGGPFDDTQYF
TRBV15,TRBJ2-7,-,TRBD1,TGTGCCACCAGCAGGGGGCCGGGACAGGGGATTTACGAGCAGTACTTC,CATSRGPGQGIYEQYF
TRBV7-8,TRBJ1-3,-,-,TGTGCCAGCAGGAGGGGGGGTGACACCATATATTTT,CASRRGGDTIYF
TRBV28,TRBJ2-1,-,-,TGTGCCAGCAGTCCCACCCGTTCAGCTACAGGGCCACGCTGGCTCTTC,CASSPTRSATGPRWLF
TRBV4-1,TRBJ1-1,-,-,TGCGCCAGCAGCCTCCGAGGGGGGGCGAGGGCTGAAGCTTTCTTT,CASSLRGGARAEAFF
TRBV5-1,TRBJ2-5,-,TRBD1,TGCGCCAGCAGCTTCTATGGAGGTCAGGGGGTAGGTGGAGGTGAGACCCAGTACTTC,CASSFYGGQGVGGGETQYF
TRBV14,TRBJ2-1,-,-,TGTGCCAGCAGCCAAGCCAGATACAATGAGCAGTTCTTC,CASSQARYNEQFF
TRBV18,TRBJ2-1,-,TRBD2,TGTGCCAGCTCACCACCCGGCGGGAGTCACTACAATGAGCAGTTCTTC,CASSPPGGSHYNEQFF
TRBV5-1,TRBJ1-5,-,-,TGCGCCAGCAGCTTGGCGCCGACAGCTAGCAATCAGCCCCAGCATTTT,CASSLAPTASNQPQHF
TRBV5-1,TRBJ2-3,-,TRBD1,TGCGCCAGCAGCTTCCTCGGGACAGGAGGCGCAGATACGCAGTATTTT,CASSFLGTGGADTQYF
TRBV3-1/TRBV3-2,TRBJ1-3,-,TRBD1,TGTGCCAGCAGCCGGGGGACAGGTGTTAGCTCTGGAAACACCATATATTTT,CASSRGTGVSSGNTIYF
TRBV20-1,TRBJ1-2,-,-,TGCAGTGCTCCCCAGGGGAATGGCTACACCTTC,CSAPQGNGYTF
TRBV19,TRBJ2-2,-,-,TGTGCCAGTAGTATTCTCTTCACCGGGGAGCTGTTTTTT,CASSILFTGELFF
TRBV5-4,TRBJ1-2,-,-,TGTGCCAGCAGCTTGGATGGCAGCGGTAACTATGGCTACACCTTC,CASSLDGSGNYGYTF
TRBV7-9,TRBJ2-4,-,TRBD1,TGTGCCAGCAGCTTGGTCGGACAGGCACAAGCCAAAAACATTCAGTACTTC,CASSLVGQAQAKNIQYF
TRBV6-5,TRBJ1-6,-,-,TGTGCCAGCAGTTACCTCCGGGACATCTATAATTCACCCCTCCACTTT,CASSYLRDIYNSPLHF
TRBV6-5,TRBJ2-7,-,TRBD1,TGTGCCAGCAGATCCCGACAGGGCGTCCCCTACGAGCAGTACTTC,CASRSRQGVPYEQYF
TRBV5-4,TRBJ2-3,-,TRBD2,TGTGCCAGCAGCTTTGATCTAGCGGGAGCCCCAGATACGCAGTATTTT,CASSFDLAGAPDTQYF
TRBV27,TRBJ2-7,-,-,TGTGCCAGCAGTTTCGGAGGGTGGCCCAAAATCTACGAGCAGTACTTC,CASSFGGWPKIYEQYF
TRBV18,TRBJ2-3,-,-,TGTGCCAGCTCAGTTGGGCCTATACGCACAGATACGCAGTATTTT,CASSVGPIRTDTQYF
TRBV19,TRBJ2-3,-,-,TGTGCCACCTCTCAGGGGGTGGGGGGTACAGATACGCAGTATTTT,CATSQGVGGTDTQYF
TRBV28,TRBJ2-1,-,TRBD2,TGTGCCGCCCACCCGGAGGGGGGAGGAGCGGGAGGAACTTACTCCTACAATGAGCAGTTCTTC,CAAHPEGGGAGGTYSYNEQFF
TRBV6-6,TRBJ2-3,once,-,TGTGCCAGCAGTCAGGGGCGGAACACAGATACGCAGTATTTT,CASSQGRNTDTQYF
TRBV18,TRBJ1-1,-,TRBD1,TGTGCCAGCTCACCACCGGACAGGCCGAACACTGAAGCTTTCTTT,CASSPPDRPNTEAFF
TRBV11-3,TRBJ2-7,-,-,TGTGCCAGCAGCCCCTTTGGGGCCCATGACCCCTACGAGCAGTACTTC,CASSPFGAHDPYEQYF
TRBV9,TRBJ2-1,-,TRBD2,TGTGCCAGCAGCGCCTCTTTGGGACTAGCGGGGGGCGTGCAGTTCTTC,CASSASLGLAGGVQFF
TRBV7-9,TRBJ1-2,-,-,TGTGCCAGCAGCACAGCAGGGAACTATGGCTACACCTTC,CASSTAGNYGYTF
TRBV7-9,TRBJ2-5,-,-,TGTGCCAGCAGCTTAGTTGGCTGGGCCCAAGAGACCCAGTACTTC,CASSLVGWAQETQYF
TRBV6-6,TRBJ1-6,-,TRBD1,TGTGCCAGCAGTTACGCGGGACAGGGGAAAGGGCCCCTCCACTTT,CASSYAGQGKGPLHF
TRBV30,TRBJ1-5,-,TRBD1,TGTGCCTGGAGTCGACAGGGGAATCTGGGTCAGCCCCAGCATTTT,CAWSRQGNLGQPQHF
TRBV30,TRBJ1-1,-,-,TGTGCCTGGAGTGTTACCGGGACTCACCACGAAGCTTTCTTT,CAWSVTGTHHEAFF
TRBV3-1/TRBV3-2,TRBJ2-1,-,TRBD2,TGTGCCAGCAGCCACCTAGCGGGGGGGAGGAATAATGAGCAGTTCTTC,CASSHLAGGRNNEQFF
TRBV23-1,TRBJ1-4,-,-,TGCGCCAGCAGTCAACGGCCGGCGAGACAGGATGAAAAACTGTTTTTT,CASSQRPARQDEKLFF
TRBV24-1,TRBJ2-7,-,TRBD1,TGTGCCACCAGTGAGAGACAGGGCCGCGAGCAGTACTTC,CATSERQGREQYF
TRBV3-1/TRBV3-2,TRBJ2-7,-,-,TGTGCCAGCAGCCACTTTAGCGAAACCTACGAGCAGTACTTC,CASSHFSETYEQYF
TRBV27,TRBJ1-2,-,-,TGTGCCAGCAGTTTACGAGGGTTGGAGGACTATGGCTACACCTTC,CASSLRGLEDYGYTF
TRBV19,TRBJ2-6,-,-,TGTGCCAGTAGTAGACAGAACTCTGGGGCCAACGTCCTGACTTTC,CASSRQNSGANVLTF
TRBV27,TRBJ2-1,-,TRBD2,TGTGCCAGCAGCCCCGGGACTAGCGGACACAATGAGCAGTTCTTC,CASSPGTSGHNEQFF
TRBV14,TRBJ2-2,-,-,TGTGCCAGCAGCCAAGCTGCCAGGGTTGACACCGGGGAGCTGTTTTTT,CASSQAARVDTGELFF
TRBV19,TRBJ1-2,-,-,TGTGCCAGTAGTATAGAATCAGGGAACTATGGCTACACCTTC,CASSIESGNYGYTF
TRBV6-5,TRBJ2-7,-,TRBD1,TGTGCCGGCGTAGCACAGGGGACCTACGAGCAGTACTTC,CAGVAQGTYEQYF
TRBV30,TRBJ1-1,-,-,TGTGCCTGGAGTGTTCAGGGGTGGCTTCCCACTGAAGCTTTCTTT,CAWSVQGWLPTEAFF
TRBV28,TRBJ1-4,-,-,TGTGCCAGCAGTCCGTGGGGGGCAACTAATGAAAAACTGTTTTTT,CASSPWGATNEKLFF
TRBV11-2,TRBJ2-7,-,-,TGTGCCAGCAGCTTAGATTCAGGGGTGGTTGCCTACGAGCAGTACTTC,CASSLDSGVVAYEQYF
TRBV12-3/TRBV12-4,TRBJ2-5,-,-,TGTGCCAGCAGTTTATCGGGAGAAGAGACCCAGTACTTC,CASSLSGEETQYF
TRBV7-2,TRBJ2-5,-,TRBD2,TGTGCCAGCAGCCTAGTGGGACTAGCGGGGGGGCCTCTAGGGGAGACCCAGTACTTC,CASSLVGLAGGPLGETQYF
TRBV28,TRBJ1-5,-,-,TGTGCCAGCAGTTTACCGGGACAAAGCAATCAGCCCCAGCATTTT,CASSLPGQSNQPQHF
TRBV4-3,TRBJ1-3,-,-,TGCGCCAGCAGCCAAGATCAGGACTCTGGAAACACCATATATTTT,CASSQDQDSGNTIYF
TRBV4-2,TRBJ2-7,-,TRBD2,TGTGCCAGCAGCCATCCGGGGACTAGCGGGTTAGGGGGCGAGCAGTACTTC,CASSHPGTSGLGGEQYF
TRBV7-9,TRBJ1-1,-,TRBD1,TGTGCCAGCAGCTACCGGGGACAGGGGGGGCCGAACACTGAAGCTTTCTTT,CASSYRGQGGPNTEAFF
TRBV2,TRBJ1-1,-,-,TGTGCCAGCAGTCCCCCCCCGGGCAGGGGCACTGAAGCTTTCTTT,CASSPPPGRGTEAFF
TRBV5-8,TRBJ2-7,-,-,TGTGCCAGCAGCTTGGCCGGGACTGCGACCTACGAGCAGTACTTC,CASSLAGTATYEQYF
TRBV2,TRBJ2-5,few,-,TGTGCCAGCAGTGGCGGGAACCAAGAGACCCAGTACTTC,CASSGGNQETQYF
TRBV28,TRBJ2-5,-,-,TGTGCCAGCAGCCCAACCTGGGTCAGGGAAGAGACCCAGTACTTC,CASSPTWVREETQYF
TRBV5-4,TRBJ2-7,once,TRBD2,TGTGCCAGCAGCCCGGGGGGGGACAAGAGCTCCTACGAGCAGTACTTC,CASSPGGDKSSYEQYF
TRBV6-5,TRBJ1-6,-,TRBD1,TGTGCCAGCAGTTACGAGGGGGCCACCCTCCACTTT,CASSYEGATLHF
TRBV5-1,TRBJ2-5,-,TRBD2,TGCGCCAGCAGCGTGGAGCTAGCGGAGACCGGCGAGACCCAGTACTTC,CASSVELAETGETQYF
TRBV18,TRBJ1-2,-,-,TGTGCCAGCTCACCACCTGGGCAGAAAGAGATTAACTATGGCTACACCTTC,CASSPPGQKEINYGYTF